The text below deals with one T cell receptor (beta chain). The record originates from a study of CD8 T cells in Susac syndrome. Whole-study context: Sequenced Susac syndrome patients included 5 or 6 with clinically active disease and about eight in remission.

Through negative isolation, CD4+ and CD8+ T cells were obtained, while TEMRA cells were enriched using FACS. RNA was extracted with the RNeasy kit, and a quantity of 0.5 to 1 ug was reverse transcribed using random hexamers. With immunoSEQ multiplex PCR, TCR beta CDR3 was amplified across 54 Vbeta and 13 Jbeta. TCRdb reprocessed the immunoSEQ multiplex PCR reads via MiXCR and lists one record per CDR3 protein. The repertoire holds roughly 140,000 distinct CDR3 sequences, with approximately 94% as singletons. This CDR3 has 15 residues. Germline assignment: CDR1 SGDLS and CDR2 YYNGEE. Trimming pared 2 bases from V and 7 bases from J, leaving 16 bases between.

Material for sequencing was CD4+ T cells from PBMCs. This TCR was sampled from a human donor with Susac syndrome. The chain joins TRBV9 to TRBJ2-1; D is unclear. This chain's CDR3 is CASSVNSLSQNEQFF. Written as DNA, the CDR3 is TGTGCCAGCAGCGTGAACTCCCTTTCTCAGAATGAGCAGTTCTTC.